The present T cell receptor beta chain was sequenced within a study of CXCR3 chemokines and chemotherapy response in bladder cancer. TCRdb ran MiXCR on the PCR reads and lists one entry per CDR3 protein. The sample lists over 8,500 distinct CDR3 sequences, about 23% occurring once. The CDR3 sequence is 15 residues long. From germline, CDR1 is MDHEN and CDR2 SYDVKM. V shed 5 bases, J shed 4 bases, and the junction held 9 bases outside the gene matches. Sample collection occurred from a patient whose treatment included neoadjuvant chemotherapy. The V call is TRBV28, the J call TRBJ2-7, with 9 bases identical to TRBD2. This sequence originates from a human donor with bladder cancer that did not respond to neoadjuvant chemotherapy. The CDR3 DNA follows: TGTGCCAGCAGTAATAGCGGGGGCCAACATTACGAGCAGTACTTC. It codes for CASSNSGGQHYEQYF. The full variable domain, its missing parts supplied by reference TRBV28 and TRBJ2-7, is DVKVTQSSRYLVKRTGEKVFLECVQDMDHENMFWYRQDPGLGLRLIYFSYDVKMKEKGDIPEGYSVSREKKERFSLILESASTNQTSMYLCASSNSGGQHYEQYFGPGTRLTVT.